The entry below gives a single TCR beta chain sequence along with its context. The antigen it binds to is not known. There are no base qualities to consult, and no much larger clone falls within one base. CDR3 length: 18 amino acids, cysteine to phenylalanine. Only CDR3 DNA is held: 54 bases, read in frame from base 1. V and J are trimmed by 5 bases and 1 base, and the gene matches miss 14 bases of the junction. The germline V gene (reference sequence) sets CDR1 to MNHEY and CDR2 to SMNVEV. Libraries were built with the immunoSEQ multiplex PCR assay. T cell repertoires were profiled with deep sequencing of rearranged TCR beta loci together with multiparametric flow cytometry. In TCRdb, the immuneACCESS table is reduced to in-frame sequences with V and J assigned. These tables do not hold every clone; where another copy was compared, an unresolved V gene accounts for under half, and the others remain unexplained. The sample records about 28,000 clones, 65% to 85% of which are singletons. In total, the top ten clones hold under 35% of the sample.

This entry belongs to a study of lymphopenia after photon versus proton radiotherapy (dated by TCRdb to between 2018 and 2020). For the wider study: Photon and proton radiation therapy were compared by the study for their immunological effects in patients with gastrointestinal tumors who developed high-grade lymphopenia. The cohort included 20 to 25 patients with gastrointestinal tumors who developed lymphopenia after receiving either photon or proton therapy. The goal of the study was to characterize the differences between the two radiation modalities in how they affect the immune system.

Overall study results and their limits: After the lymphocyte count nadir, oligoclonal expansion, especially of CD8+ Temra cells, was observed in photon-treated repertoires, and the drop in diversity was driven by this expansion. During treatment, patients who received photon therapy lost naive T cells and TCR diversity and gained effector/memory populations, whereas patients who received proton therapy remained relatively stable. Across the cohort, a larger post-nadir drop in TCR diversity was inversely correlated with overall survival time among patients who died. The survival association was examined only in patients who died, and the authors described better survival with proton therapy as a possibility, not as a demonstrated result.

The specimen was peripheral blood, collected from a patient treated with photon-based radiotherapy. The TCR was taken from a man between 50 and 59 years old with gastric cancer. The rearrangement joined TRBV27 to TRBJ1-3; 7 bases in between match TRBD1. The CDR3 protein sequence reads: CASSLTVIQGGSGNTIYF. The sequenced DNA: TGTGCCAGCAGTCTGACGGTAATTCAGGGGGGATCTGGAAACACCATATATTTT.